The 29 T cell receptor beta chains listed next were all sequenced from one sample in a study of shared T cell receptors in the human thymus. Profiling relied on immunoSEQ multiplex PCR, and the TCRdb table lists in-frame clones only, not all of them. This sample has almost 550,000 clones; more than 75% occur once, and the top ten carry roughly 0.013%. The same data also went into a second study, on human thymus T cells.

Input material: thymocytes. The source is a boy in the first two years of life with a congenital heart defect.

V and J are TRBV4-1 and TRBJ2-1, with 9 bases identical to TRBD2. The germline CDR1 and CDR2 sequences are MGHRA and YSYEKL. The CDR3 sequence is 14 residues long. Trimming removed 11 bases from V and 4 bases from J; junction bases left unmatched: 9. The CDR3 is CAPSGTSRYNEQFF. The CDR3 DNA reads TGCGCCCCCTCCGGGACTAGCCGATACAATGAGCAGTTCTTC.

This chain uses TRBV5-1 with TRBJ2-5; 7 bases are shared with TRBD1. V gave up 6 bases and J gave up 3 bases; unmatched junction bases: 8. The germline V gene has CDR1 SGHRS and CDR2 YFSETQ. CDR3 length: 14 amino acids. The CDR3 nucleotides are TGCGCCAGCAACCCAGGGACAGAGGAAGAGACCCAGTACTTC. It specifies CASNPGTEEETQYF.

The chain carries TRBV4-3 and TRBJ2-7; D is ambiguous. V was pared by 0 bases and J by 3 bases, with 12 bases between. The CDR3 sequence is 15 residues long. Germline V gene lookup returns CDR1 LGHNA and CDR2 YSLEER. CDR3 DNA: TGCGCCAGCAGCCAAGAACGGCGGAGCCACTACGAGCAGTACTTC. Encoded protein: CASSQERRSHYEQYF.

V is TRBV6-5 and J is TRBJ1-2; a possible D gene is TRBD1 (5 bases). This CDR3 is 14 amino acids long. The germline V gene encodes CDR1 MNHEY and CDR2 SVGAGI. Deletions cut 0 bases from V and 4 bases from J, with 9 bases between. The CDR3 reads CASSYSGLPYGYTF. Here the CDR3 DNA reads TGTGCCAGCAGTTACTCGGGGCTCCCCTATGGCTACACCTTC.

The chain joins TRBV18 to TRBJ2-3; 10 bases align to TRBD2. Germline V gene sequence: CDR1 KGHSH, CDR2 LQKENI. This CDR3 spans 18 amino acids. The V and J ends lost 2 bases and 4 bases, in that order; junction bases with no gene match: 12. DNA for the CDR3: TGTGCCAGCTCACCATTTTTGGGGCTAGCGGGAGCGTCAGATACGCAGTATTTT. Protein: CASSPFLGLAGASDTQYF.

The chain is built from TRBV6-1 and TRBJ2-1, with 13 bases aligning to TRBD2. Germline-derived CDR1 and CDR2 are MNHNS and SASEGT. The CDR3 runs to 13 residues. V lost 10 bases to trimming and J lost 7 bases; unmatched junction nucleotides: 4. In DNA form, the CDR3 reads TGTGCCACGGGACTAGCGGGATGGAATGAGCAGTTCTTC. It yields the protein CATGLAGWNEQFF.

The V gene is TRBV5-6, the J gene TRBJ1-1, with 9 nucleotides matching TRBD1. The germline V gene encodes CDR1 SGHDT and CDR2 YYEEEE. The junction had 5 bases not matched to a gene; V was cut back by 8 bases and J by 3 bases. The CDR3 has 13 amino acids. The CDR3 bases are TGTGCCAGACAAGACAGGGGGTACACTGAAGCTTTCTTT. Residues: CARQDRGYTEAFF.

The chain links TRBV4-1 to TRBJ1-1, with D unclear. This CDR3 contains 14 residues. Trimming stripped 2 bases from V and 2 bases from J, with 9 bases between. Germline V gene data show CDR1 as MGHRA and CDR2 as YSYEKL. The CDR3 reads CASSQPTRNTEAFF. CDR3 DNA sequence: TGCGCCAGCAGCCAACCCACTAGAAACACTGAAGCTTTCTTT.

The CDR3 protein is CASSQQTSMSTDTQYF. CDR3 sequence (DNA): TGTGCCAGCAGCCAGCAGACTAGTATGAGCACAGATACGCAGTATTTT. The chain couples TRBV14 to TRBJ2-3, with D perhaps TRBD2 (6 bases). Germline assignment: CDR1 SGHDN and CDR2 FVKESK. V shed 3 bases and J shed 0 bases, with 13 bases lying between them. This CDR3 comprises 16 residues. Full variable domain (missing parts from reference TRBV14 and TRBJ2-3): EAGVTQFPSHSVIEKGQTVTLRCDPISGHDNLYWYRRVMGKEIKFLLHFVKESKQDESGMPNNRFLAERTGGTYSTLKVQPAELEDSGVYFCASSQQTSMSTDTQYFGPGTRLTVL.

This clone has only one observation. Other DNA sequences of this sample code for an identical CDR3. The rearrangement joins TRBV25-1 to TRBJ2-7; D call uncertain. The germline V gene has CDR1 MGHDK and CDR2 SYGVNS. V gave up 3 bases and J gave up 3 bases, with 12 bases separating them. This CDR3 comprises 14 residues. The CDR3 is CASSDDRRNYEQYF. As DNA, the CDR3 is TGTGCCAGCAGTGACGACCGGCGGAACTACGAGCAGTACTTC.

This clone was counted a single time. V usage is TRBV28 and J usage is TRBJ2-1; 13 bases match TRBD2. The CDR3 covers 18 residues. Germline values: CDR1 MDHEN, CDR2 SYDVKM. J gave up 1 base and V 5 bases, and 8 bases lay outside the gene matches. As DNA, the CDR3 is TGTGCCAGCAGTCCACGGACTAGCGGGAGACTGTCCTACAATGAGCAGTTCTTC. Translation: CASSPRTSGRLSYNEQFF.

The V call is TRBV28, the J call TRBJ2-7, with D maybe TRBD1 (7 bases). The V and J ends lost 3 bases and 7 bases respectively, with 13 bases between them. CDR3 length: 13 residues. CDR1 MDHEN and CDR2 SYDVKM come from the germline V gene. CDR3: CASSFGQAGEQYF. DNA of the CDR3: TGTGCCAGCAGTTTCGGACAGGCGGGGGAGCAGTACTTC.

As regards this clone: This same CDR3 is encoded by further DNA sequences in the sample. The chain recombines TRBV19 with TRBJ2-1, with 12 bases identical to TRBD2. Germline V CDR1 and CDR2: LNHDA, SQIVND (reference sequence). This CDR3 has 14 residues. Germline trimming cut 4 bases from V and 6 bases from J; bases unmatched to any gene: 1. In DNA, the CDR3 is TGTGCCAGTAGTACTAGCGGGAGGGCCAATGAGCAGTTCTTC. As protein: CASSTSGRANEQFF.

The chain joins TRBV13 to TRBJ2-1; a weak D match, TRBD2 (7 bases). V shed 4 bases and J shed 5 bases, with 18 bases lying between them. This CDR3 has 16 amino acids. In germline, CDR1 is PRHDT, CDR2 FYEKMQ (reference sequence). The CDR3 DNA reads as TGTGCCAGCAGCTCCGCGGGTAAGGGGGGGGACAATGAGCAGTTCTTC. Residues: CASSSAGKGGDNEQFF.

The chain couples TRBV11-2 to TRBJ2-5; D not resolved. The V gene's germline CDR1 is SGHAT and CDR2 FQNNGV. The ends were cut back, 2 bases at V and 3 bases at J, with 10 bases in the middle. The CDR3 loop spans 14 amino acids. Here the CDR3 DNA reads TGTGCCAGCAGCTTAATGGCCCCCAAAGAGACCCAGTACTTC. Amino acids: CASSLMAPKETQYF.

V is TRBV7-2 and J is TRBJ2-1; D is unresolved. Germline lookup yields CDR1 SGHTA and CDR2 FQGNSA. The CDR3 consists of 12 residues. Trimming left V 4 bases short and J 4 bases short, with 5 bases between. The CDR3 bases are TGTGCCAGCAGCTACGAGTACAATGAGCAGTTCTTC. Encoded protein: CASSYEYNEQFF. Full variable domain (rest looked up from reference TRBV7-2 and TRBJ2-1): GAGVSQSPSNKVTEKGKDVELRCDPISGHTALYWYRQSLGQGLEFLIYFQGNSAPDKSGLPSDRFSAERTGGSVSTLTIQRTQQEDSAVYLCASSYEYNEQFFGPGTRLTVL.

The V and J genes are TRBV5-1 and TRBJ2-2; 9 bases fit TRBD1. V trimming: 4 bases; J trimming: 6 bases; junction bases outside the gene matches: 7. This CDR3 region has 15 residues. The germline gives CDR1 SGHRS, CDR2 YFSETQ. CDR3 in DNA: TGCGCCAGCAGCGGCAACAGGGGGCGCCCCGGGGAGCTGTTTTTT. Translating it yields CASSGNRGRPGELFF.

The V call is TRBV19, the J call TRBJ2-1; 12 positions match TRBD2. Germline CDR1 LNHDA, CDR2 SQIVND (reference sequence). The ends lost 8 bases at V and 10 bases at J; junction bases unmatched: 12. The CDR3 runs 15 residues. The DNA of the CDR3 is TGTGCCAGTGGGAGACTAGCGGGAGTTGTAGGAGAGCAGTTCTTC. Translation: CASGRLAGVVGEQFF.

The chain has TRBV27 and TRBJ1-2; weak D call: TRBD1 (5 bases). From germline, CDR1 is MNHEY and CDR2 SMNVEV (reference sequence). V lost 3 bases to trimming and J lost 6 bases, with 11 bases between them. The CDR3 runs 13 residues. In DNA, the CDR3 is TGTGCCAGCAGTTTTGGGCAGGGTGATGGCTACACCTTC. Protein sequence: CASSFGQGDGYTF.

This sequence joins TRBV6-5 and TRBJ2-3; no reliable D call. Trimming shortened V by 7 bases and J by 4 bases, and 6 bases separated the two germline ends. CDR3 length: 11 residues. Germline-derived CDR1 and CDR2 are MNHEY and SVGAGI. CDR3 region: CASMAADTQYF. The CDR3 nucleotides read TGTGCCAGCATGGCGGCAGATACGCAGTATTTT.

The rearrangement links TRBV5-1 to TRBJ2-7; 10 bases align to TRBD2. After removal of 0 bases from V and 12 bases from J, the junction contained 12 bases not matched to a gene. This CDR3 contains 15 residues. From germline, CDR1 is SGHRS and CDR2 YFSETQ. CDR3 nucleotides: TGCGCCAGCAGCTTGGCCTTACTAGCGGGATTGGTGTGGTACTTC. Encoded protein: CASSLALLAGLVWYF.

The chain carries TRBV4-1 and TRBJ2-3, with TRBD2 matching 9 bases. The CDR3 totals 18 residues. Germline CDR1 is MGHRA and CDR2 is YSYEKL. V was clipped by 0 bases and J by 2 bases; unmatched bases: 9. In DNA, the CDR3 is TGCGCCAGCAGCCAAGACATGGGCGGGAGGGCGAACACAGATACGCAGTATTTT. The encoded protein is CASSQDMGGRANTDTQYF.

The chain carries TRBV5-6 and TRBJ2-1; the match to TRBD2 covers 14 bases. V gave up 3 bases and J gave up 7 bases; unmatched junction bases: 9. This CDR3 is built from 17 residues. Germline V gives CDR1 SGHDT, CDR2 YYEEEE. The CDR3 reads CASSWPTSGRAQNEQFF. The CDR3 DNA sequence: TGTGCCAGCAGCTGGCCGACTAGCGGGAGGGCCCAGAATGAGCAGTTCTTC.

This clone was found a few times. This chain links TRBV2 with TRBJ2-3; TRBD1 aligns across 7 bases. The V and J ends lost 5 bases and 0 bases, in that order; junction bases with no gene match: 5. This CDR3 region has 15 residues. Looked up from germline, CDR1 is SNHLY and CDR2 is FYNNEI. The CDR3 protein is CASSYRQGSTDTQYF. CDR3 bases: TGTGCCAGCAGTTATAGACAGGGTAGCACAGATACGCAGTATTTT.

Notes on this clone: The junction and the germline gene differ at one end; a read error may be behind it. The chain carries TRBV4-2 and TRBJ1-2, with 10 bases lining up with TRBD1. The CDR3 covers 15 residues. The germline gives CDR1 LGHNA, CDR2 YNFKEQ. CDR3: CASSPTTGGAIGYAF. DNA of the CDR3: TGTGCCAGCAGCCCGACGACAGGGGGCGCGATTGGCTACGCCTTC.

The chain combines TRBV27 with TRBJ2-1; no clear D gene. In germline, CDR1 is MNHEY, CDR2 SMNVEV (reference sequence). Trimming took 1 base from V and 8 from J, leaving 12 bases between them. This CDR3 comprises 14 residues. CDR3 DNA sequence: TGTGCCAGCAGTTTATTGTTAGCAGTGGATGAGCAGTTCTTC. Protein product: CASSLLLAVDEQFF.

The chain has TRBV7-9 and TRBJ2-1, with 8 bases fitting TRBD1. CDR1 is SEHNR, CDR2 FQNEAQ, per germline (reference sequence). The V and J ends lost 2 bases and 7 bases, in that order; junction bases with no gene match: 7. The CDR3 loop spans 15 amino acids. The DNA of the CDR3 is TGTGCCAGCAGCTTATGGACAGGGATTGAAAATGAGCAGTTCTTC. Translation: CASSLWTGIENEQFF.

V and J are TRBV4-2 and TRBJ2-5; 8 nucleotides align to TRBD2. Gene TRBJ2-7 matches the end of the DNA better, so the J call may be wrong. The CDR3 has 17 residues. The germline V gene has CDR1 LGHNA and CDR2 YNFKEQ. The CDR3 sequence is CASSHPPSGGGPYEQYF. In DNA form, the CDR3 reads TGTGCCAGCAGCCACCCCCCGTCGGGGGGGGGCCCCTACGAGCAGTACTTC.

This clone was picked up one time. The V gene is TRBV7-6, the J gene TRBJ2-3, with 9 bases fitting TRBD1. Germline values: CDR1 SGHVS, CDR2 FNYEAQ. The CDR3 contains 16 residues. V shed 4 bases and J 5 bases; nucleotides not matched to a gene: 10. The CDR3 reads CASSCTGDREGDTQYF. DNA for the CDR3: TGTGCCAGCAGCTGTACCGGGGACAGGGAAGGAGATACGCAGTATTTT.